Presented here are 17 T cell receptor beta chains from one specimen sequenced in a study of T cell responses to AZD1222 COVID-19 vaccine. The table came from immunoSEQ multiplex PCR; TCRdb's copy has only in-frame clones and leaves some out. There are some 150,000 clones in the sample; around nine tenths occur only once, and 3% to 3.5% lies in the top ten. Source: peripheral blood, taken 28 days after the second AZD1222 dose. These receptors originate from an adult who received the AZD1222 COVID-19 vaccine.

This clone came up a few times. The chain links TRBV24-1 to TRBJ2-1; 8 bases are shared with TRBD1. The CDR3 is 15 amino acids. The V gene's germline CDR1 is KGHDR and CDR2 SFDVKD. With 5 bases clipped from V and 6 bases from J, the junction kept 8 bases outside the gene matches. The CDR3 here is CATSVDRGGGNEQFF. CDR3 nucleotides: TGTGCCACCAGTGTAGACAGGGGAGGAGGCAATGAGCAGTTCTTC.

The CDR3: CASGLNEKLFF. In nucleotides, the CDR3 is TGTGCCAGCGGCCTTAATGAAAAACTGTTTTTT. The chain recombines TRBV2 with TRBJ1-4; D is ambiguous. This CDR3 is built from 11 residues. Germline V CDR1 and CDR2: SNHLY, FYNNEI. Between the trimmed V and J ends, which lost 8 bases and 4 bases, there was a span of 5 bases.

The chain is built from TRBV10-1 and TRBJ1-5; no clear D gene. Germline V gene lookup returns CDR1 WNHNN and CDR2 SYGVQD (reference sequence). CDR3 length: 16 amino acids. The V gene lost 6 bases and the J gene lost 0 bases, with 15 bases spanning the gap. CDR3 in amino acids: CASSPIYSYSNQPQHF. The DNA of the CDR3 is TGCGCCAGCAGCCCCATTTACAGCTATAGCAATCAGCCCCAGCATTTT.

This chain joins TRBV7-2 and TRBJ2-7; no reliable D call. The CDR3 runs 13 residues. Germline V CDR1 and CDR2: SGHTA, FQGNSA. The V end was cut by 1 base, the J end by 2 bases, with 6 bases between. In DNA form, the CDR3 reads TGTGCCAGCAGCTTAGGACGGACCTACGAGCAGTACTTC. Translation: CASSLGRTYEQYF.

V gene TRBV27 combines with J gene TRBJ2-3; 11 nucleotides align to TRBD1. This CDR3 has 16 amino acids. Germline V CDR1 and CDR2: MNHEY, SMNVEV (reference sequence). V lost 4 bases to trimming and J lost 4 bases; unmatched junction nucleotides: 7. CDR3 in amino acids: CASSSFWTGGADTQYF. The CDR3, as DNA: TGTGCCAGCAGTTCGTTCTGGACAGGGGGCGCAGATACGCAGTATTTT.

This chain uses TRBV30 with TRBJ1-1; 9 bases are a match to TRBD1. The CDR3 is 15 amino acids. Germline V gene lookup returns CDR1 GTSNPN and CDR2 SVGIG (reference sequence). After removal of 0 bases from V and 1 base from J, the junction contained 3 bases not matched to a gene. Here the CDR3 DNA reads TGTGCCTGGAGTGTACAGGGGGCGAAGAACACTGAAGCTTTCTTT. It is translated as CAWSVQGAKNTEAFF.

CDR3 in DNA: TGTGCCAGCAGTTTCCTCGGCGCGGGCGAGCAGTACTTC. Amino acids: CASSFLGAGEQYF. The chain is built from TRBV27 and TRBJ2-7, with TRBD2 as a possible D gene (5 bases). Per germline, CDR1 MNHEY and CDR2 SMNVEV (reference sequence). The CDR3 extends over 13 amino acids. Trimming took 3 bases from V and 6 from J, leaving 12 bases between them.

The CDR3 loop is CASSISGNTIYF. DNA for the CDR3: TGTGCCAGTAGTATCTCGGGAAACACCATATATTTT. This chain joins TRBV19 and TRBJ1-3; no reliable D call. CDR1 LNHDA and CDR2 SQIVND come from the germline V gene (reference sequence). The length of the CDR3 is 12 residues. V dropped 3 bases and J dropped 4 bases, with 4 bases sitting between them.

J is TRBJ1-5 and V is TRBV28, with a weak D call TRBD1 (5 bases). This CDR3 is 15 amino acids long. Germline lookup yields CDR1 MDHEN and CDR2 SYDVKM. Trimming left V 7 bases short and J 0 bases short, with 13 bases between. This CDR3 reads CASKGSEGSNQPQHF. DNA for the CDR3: TGTGCCAGCAAGGGGTCTGAGGGTAGCAATCAGCCCCAGCATTTT.

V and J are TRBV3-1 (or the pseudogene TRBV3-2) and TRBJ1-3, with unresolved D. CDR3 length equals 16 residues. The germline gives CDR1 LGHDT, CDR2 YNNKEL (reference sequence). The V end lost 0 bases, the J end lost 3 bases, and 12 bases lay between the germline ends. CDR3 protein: CASSQESAVLGNTIYF. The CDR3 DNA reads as TGTGCCAGCAGCCAAGAGTCGGCAGTCCTTGGAAACACCATATATTTT.

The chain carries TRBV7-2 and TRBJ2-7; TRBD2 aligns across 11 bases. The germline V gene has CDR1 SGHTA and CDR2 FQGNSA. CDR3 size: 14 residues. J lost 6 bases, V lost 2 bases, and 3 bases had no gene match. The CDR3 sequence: CASSLWGTSGEQYF. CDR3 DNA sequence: TGTGCCAGCAGCTTATGGGGGACTAGCGGCGAGCAGTACTTC.

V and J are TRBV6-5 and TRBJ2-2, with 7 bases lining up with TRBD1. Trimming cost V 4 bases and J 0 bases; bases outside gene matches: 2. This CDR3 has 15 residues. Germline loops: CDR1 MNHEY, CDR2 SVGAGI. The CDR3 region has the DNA TGTGCCAGCAGTTGGGGACAGACGAACACCGGGGAGCTGTTTTTT. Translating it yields CASSWGQTNTGELFF.

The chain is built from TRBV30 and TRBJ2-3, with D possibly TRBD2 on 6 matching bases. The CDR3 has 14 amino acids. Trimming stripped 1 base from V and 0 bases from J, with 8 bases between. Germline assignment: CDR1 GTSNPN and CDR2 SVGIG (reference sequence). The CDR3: CAWSASASTDTQYF. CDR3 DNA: TGTGCCTGGAGTGCTAGCGCAAGCACAGATACGCAGTATTTT.

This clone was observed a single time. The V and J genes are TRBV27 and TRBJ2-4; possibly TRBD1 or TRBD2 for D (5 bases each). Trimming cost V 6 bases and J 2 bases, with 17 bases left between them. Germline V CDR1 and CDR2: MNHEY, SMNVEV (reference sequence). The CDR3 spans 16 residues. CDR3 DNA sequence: TGTGCCAGCAGCCCGATGATCCAGGGACCCAAAAACATTCAGTACTTC. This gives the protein CASSPMIQGPKNIQYF.

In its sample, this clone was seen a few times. CDR3 bases: TGTGCCAGCAGCCGGGATTCCTCCTACGAGCAGTACTTC. Residues: CASSRDSSYEQYF. This chain uses TRBV7-9 with TRBJ2-7, with D possibly TRBD2 on 5 matching bases. The CDR3 extends over 13 amino acids. Trimming stripped 5 bases from V and 0 bases from J, with 8 bases between. Germline V gene lookup returns CDR1 SEHNR and CDR2 FQNEAQ (reference sequence).

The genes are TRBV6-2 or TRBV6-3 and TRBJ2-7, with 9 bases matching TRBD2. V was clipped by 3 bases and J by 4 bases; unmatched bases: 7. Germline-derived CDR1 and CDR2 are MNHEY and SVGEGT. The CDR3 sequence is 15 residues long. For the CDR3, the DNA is TGTGCCAGCAGTTATAGGGGACTAGCAGAGTACGAGCAGTACTTC. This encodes CASSYRGLAEYEQYF.

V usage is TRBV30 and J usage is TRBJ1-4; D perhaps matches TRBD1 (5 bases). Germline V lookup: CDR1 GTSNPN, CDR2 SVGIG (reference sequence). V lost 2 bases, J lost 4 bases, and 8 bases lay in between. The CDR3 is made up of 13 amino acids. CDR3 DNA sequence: TGTGCCTGGAGTCCAGGGCGTAATGAAAAACTGTTTTTT. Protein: CAWSPGRNEKLFF.